The entry below describes one TCR beta chain. Trimming stripped 5 bases from V and 6 bases from J, with 14 bases between. This CDR3 comprises 13 residues. CDR1 is MNHNS and CDR2 is SASEGT in the germline V gene. This sample was included in a study of OX40 agonist ivuxolimab in advanced cancers. Here immunoSEQ multiplex PCR was the method, and the copy in TCRdb shows in-frame clones only, minus some. The data hold more than 65,000 clones, with less than 85% observed a single time. This specimen was CD4+ or CD8+ T cells sorted from blood, taken in a trial of the OX40 agonist ivuxolimab. V usage is TRBV6-1 and J usage is TRBJ2-7; the D gene is possibly TRBD1 (5 bases). This sequence was found in an adult with an advanced solid tumor such as melanoma, head and neck, liver or kidney cancer. As DNA, the CDR3 is TGTGCCAGCAGTAGGACATCGCCCCTCGAGCAGTACTTC. This gives the protein CASSRTSPLEQYF.